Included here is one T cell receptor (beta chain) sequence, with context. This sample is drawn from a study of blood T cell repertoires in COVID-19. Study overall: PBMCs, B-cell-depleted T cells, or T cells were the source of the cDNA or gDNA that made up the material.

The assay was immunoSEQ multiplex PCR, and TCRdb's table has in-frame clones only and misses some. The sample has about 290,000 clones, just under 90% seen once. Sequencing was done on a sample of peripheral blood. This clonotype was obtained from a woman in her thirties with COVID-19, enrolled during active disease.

CDR3 amino acids: CASSHGLAGGNEQFF. DNA for the CDR3: TGTGCCAGCAGCCACGGACTAGCGGGGGGCAATGAGCAGTTCTTC. The rearrangement joins TRBV4-2 to TRBJ2-1, with TRBD2 identical over 14 bases. The CDR3 has 15 amino acids. CDR1 is LGHNA and CDR2 is YNFKEQ in the germline V gene. The V segment lost 3 bases and the J segment 6 bases; nucleotides outside the gene matches: 1.